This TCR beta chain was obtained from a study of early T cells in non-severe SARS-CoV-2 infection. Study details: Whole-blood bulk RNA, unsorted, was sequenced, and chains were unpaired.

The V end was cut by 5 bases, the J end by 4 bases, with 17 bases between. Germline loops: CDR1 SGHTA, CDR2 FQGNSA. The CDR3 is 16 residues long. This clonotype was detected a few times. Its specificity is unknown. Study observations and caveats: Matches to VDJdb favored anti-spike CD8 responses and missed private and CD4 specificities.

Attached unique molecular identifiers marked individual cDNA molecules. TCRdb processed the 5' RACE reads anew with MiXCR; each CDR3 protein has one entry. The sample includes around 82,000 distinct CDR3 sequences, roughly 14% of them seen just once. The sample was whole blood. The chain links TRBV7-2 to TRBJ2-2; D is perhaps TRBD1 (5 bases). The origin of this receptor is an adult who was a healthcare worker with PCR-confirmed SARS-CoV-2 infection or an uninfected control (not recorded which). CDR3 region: CASSLVRSRATGELFF. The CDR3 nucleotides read TGTGCCAGCAGCCTAGTCCGGAGCAGGGCCACCGGGGAGCTGTTTTTT. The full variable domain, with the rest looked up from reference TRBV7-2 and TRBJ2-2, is GAGVSQSPSNKVTEKGKDVELRCDPISGHTALYWYRQSLGQGLEFLIYFQGNSAPDKSGLPSDRFSAERTGGSVSTLTIQRTQQEDSAVYLCASSLVRSRATGELFFGEGSRLTVL.